This T cell receptor (beta chain) was recorded in a study of T cell clonality in common variable immunodeficiency. The study's findings and limits: Fewer deletions and N-nucleotide insertions were reportedly seen in common variable immunodeficiency TCR beta sequences. Authors noted CVID clonality's cause needs subpopulation repertoire sequencing.

CDR1 and CDR2 from the germline V gene are DFQATT and SNEGSKA (reference sequence). This CDR3 region has 14 residues. Unmatched junction bases numbered 3, after V lost 0 bases and J lost 5 bases. The CVID group had roughly 16 females and around 29 males, mean age around 40. Blood samples were heparinized, roughly 5 to 8 ml per donor. In its sample, this clone was seen many times. What it recognizes is unknown. The sequenced fragment ends 3 residues before the CDR3 boundary, so the rest is inferred from the germline J gene. Control and CVID samples contributed equal amounts of genomic DNA. The repertoire was sequenced with immunoSEQ multiplex PCR; TCRdb's copy has only in-frame clones and lacks some. Listed for the sample are more than 20,000 clones, none seen a single time.

The TCR sequence derives from a human donor with common variable immunodeficiency. Sequenced sample: peripheral blood mononuclear cells. The chain is built from TRBV20-1 and TRBJ1-5, with TRBD1 matching over 8 bases. This CDR3 reads CSARELTGDQPQHF. The sequenced CDR3 bases are TGCAGTGCTAGAGAGCTGACAGGGGATCAGCCC.